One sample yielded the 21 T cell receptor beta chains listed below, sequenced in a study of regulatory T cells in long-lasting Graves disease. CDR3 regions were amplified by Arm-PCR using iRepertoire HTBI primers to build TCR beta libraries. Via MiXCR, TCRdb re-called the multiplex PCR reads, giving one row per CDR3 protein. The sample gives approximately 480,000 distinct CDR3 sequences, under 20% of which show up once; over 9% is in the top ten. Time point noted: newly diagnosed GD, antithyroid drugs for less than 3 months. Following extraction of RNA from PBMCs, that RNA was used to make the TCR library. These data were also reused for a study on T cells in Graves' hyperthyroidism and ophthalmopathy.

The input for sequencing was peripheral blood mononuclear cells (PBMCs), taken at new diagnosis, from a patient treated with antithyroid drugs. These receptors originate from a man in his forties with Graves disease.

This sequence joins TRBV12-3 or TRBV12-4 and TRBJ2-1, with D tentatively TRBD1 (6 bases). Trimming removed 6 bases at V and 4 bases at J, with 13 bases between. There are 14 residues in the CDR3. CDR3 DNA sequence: TGTGCCAGCAGCCAACAGGGATTGTACAATGAGCAGTTCTTC. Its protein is CASSQQGLYNEQFF.

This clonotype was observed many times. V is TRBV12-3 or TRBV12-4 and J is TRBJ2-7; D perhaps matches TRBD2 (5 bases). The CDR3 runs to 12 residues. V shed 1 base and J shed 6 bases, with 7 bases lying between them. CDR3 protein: CASSLVEGEQYF. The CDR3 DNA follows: TGTGCCAGCAGTTTAGTAGAGGGCGAGCAGTACTTC.

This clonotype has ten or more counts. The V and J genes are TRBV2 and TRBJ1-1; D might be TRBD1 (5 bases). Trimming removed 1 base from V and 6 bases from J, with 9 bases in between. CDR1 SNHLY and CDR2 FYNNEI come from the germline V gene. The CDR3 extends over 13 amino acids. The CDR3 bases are TGTGCCAGCAGTGAAGTGGGGCCATCTGAAGCTTTCTTT. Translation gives CASSEVGPSEAFF.

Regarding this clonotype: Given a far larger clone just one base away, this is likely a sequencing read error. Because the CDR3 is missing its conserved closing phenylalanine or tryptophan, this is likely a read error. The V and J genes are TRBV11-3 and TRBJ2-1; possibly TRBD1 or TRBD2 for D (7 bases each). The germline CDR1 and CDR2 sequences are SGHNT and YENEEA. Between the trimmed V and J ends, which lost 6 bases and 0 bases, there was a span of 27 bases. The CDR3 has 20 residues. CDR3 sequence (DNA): TGTGCCAGCAGTCCTCACAGGGGAGGGAGCGCCAGGAGCTCCTACAATGAGCAGTTCCTC. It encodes CASSPHRGGSARSSYNEQFL.

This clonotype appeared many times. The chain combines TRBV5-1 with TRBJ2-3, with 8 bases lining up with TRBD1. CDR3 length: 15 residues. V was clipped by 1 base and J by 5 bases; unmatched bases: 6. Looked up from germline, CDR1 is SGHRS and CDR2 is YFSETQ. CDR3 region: CASSLSSGGRDTQYF. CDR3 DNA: TGCGCCAGCAGCTTGTCGTCAGGGGGCCGAGATACGCAGTATTTT.

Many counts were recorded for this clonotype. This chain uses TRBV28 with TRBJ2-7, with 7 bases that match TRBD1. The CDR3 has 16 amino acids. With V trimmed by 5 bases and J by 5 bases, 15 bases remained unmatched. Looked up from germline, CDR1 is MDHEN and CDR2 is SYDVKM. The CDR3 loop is CASSPRGRGGADEQYF. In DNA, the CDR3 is TGTGCCAGCAGTCCCAGGGGGAGAGGGGGCGCTGACGAGCAGTACTTC.

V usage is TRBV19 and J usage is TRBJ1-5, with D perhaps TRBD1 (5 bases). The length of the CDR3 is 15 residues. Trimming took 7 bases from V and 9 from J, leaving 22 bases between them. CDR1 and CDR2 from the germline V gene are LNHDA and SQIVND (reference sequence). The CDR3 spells CASTPLTGPLGPQHF. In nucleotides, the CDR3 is TGTGCCAGTACACCCCTCACAGGCCCATTGGGGCCCCAGCATTTT.

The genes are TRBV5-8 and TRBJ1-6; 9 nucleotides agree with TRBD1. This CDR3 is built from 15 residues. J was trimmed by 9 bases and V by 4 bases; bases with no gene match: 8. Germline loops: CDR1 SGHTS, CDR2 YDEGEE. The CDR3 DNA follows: TGTGCCAGCAGCAGCTCCGGGACAGGGATTTCACCCCTCCACTTT. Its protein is CASSSSGTGISPLHF.

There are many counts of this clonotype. The CDR3 protein is CAWSVRFSGGGTDTQYF. The CDR3 coding sequence is TGTGCCTGGAGTGTACGTTTTTCGGGGGGGGGCACAGATACGCAGTATTTT. This chain links TRBV30 with TRBJ2-3; TRBD2 matches at 8 bases. V dropped 0 bases and J dropped 1; count of bases not matched to a gene: 9. The germline gives CDR1 GTSNPN, CDR2 SVGIG (reference sequence). The CDR3 has 17 residues.

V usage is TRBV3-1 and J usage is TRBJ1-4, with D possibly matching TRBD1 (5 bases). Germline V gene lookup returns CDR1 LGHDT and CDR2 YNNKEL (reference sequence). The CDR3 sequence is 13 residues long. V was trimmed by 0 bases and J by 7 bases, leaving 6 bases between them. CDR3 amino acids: CASSQDRGEKLFF. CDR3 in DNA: TGTGCCAGCAGCCAAGATAGGGGTGAAAAACTGTTTTTT.

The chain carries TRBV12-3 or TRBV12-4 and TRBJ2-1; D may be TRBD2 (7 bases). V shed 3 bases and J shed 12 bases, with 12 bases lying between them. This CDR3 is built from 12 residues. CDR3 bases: TGTGCCAGCAGTTTGCGGGGGCACGGGCAGTTCTTC. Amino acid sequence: CASSLRGHGQFF.

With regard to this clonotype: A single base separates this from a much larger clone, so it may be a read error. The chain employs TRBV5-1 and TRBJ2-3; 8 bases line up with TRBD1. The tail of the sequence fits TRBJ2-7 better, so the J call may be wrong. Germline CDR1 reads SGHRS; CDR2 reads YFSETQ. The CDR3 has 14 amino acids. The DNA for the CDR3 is TGCGCCAACAGCCAAATACAGGGGGCCTACGAGCAGTACTTC. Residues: CANSQIQGAYEQYF.

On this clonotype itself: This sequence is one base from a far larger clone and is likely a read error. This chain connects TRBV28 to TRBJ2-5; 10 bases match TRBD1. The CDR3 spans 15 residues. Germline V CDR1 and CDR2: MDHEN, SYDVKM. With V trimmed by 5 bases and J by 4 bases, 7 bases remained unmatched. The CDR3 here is CASSGRQGARETQYF. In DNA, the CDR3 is TGTGCCAGCAGTGGGAGACAGGGGGCGCGAGAGACCCAGTACTTC.

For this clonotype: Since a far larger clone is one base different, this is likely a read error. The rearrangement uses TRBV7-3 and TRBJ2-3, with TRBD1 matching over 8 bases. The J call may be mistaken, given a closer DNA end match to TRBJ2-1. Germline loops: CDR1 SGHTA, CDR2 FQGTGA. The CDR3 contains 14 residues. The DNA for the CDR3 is TGTGCCAGCAGCTCCCGGACAGGGTCCAATGGGCAGTTCTTC. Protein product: CASSSRTGSNGQFF.

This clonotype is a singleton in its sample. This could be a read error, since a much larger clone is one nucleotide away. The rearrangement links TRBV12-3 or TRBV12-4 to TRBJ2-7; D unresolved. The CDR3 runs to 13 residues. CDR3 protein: CTSSLHDGHEQYF. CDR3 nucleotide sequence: TGTACCAGCAGCCTCCATGATGGCCACGAGCAGTACTTC.

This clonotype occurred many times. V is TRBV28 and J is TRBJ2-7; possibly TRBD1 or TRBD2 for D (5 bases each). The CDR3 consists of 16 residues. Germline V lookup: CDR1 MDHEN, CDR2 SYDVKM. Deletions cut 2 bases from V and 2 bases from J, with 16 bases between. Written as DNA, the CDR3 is TGTGCCAGCAGTTTACCTCGGGGCTCATTGCCCTACGAGCAGTACTTC. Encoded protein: CASSLPRGSLPYEQYF.

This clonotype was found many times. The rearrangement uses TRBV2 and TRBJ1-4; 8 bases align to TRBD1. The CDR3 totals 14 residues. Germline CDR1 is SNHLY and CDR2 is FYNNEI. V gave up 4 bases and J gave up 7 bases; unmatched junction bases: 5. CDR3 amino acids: CASSGTGLREKLFF. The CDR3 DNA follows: TGTGCCAGCAGTGGGACAGGGCTCCGTGAAAAACTGTTTTTT. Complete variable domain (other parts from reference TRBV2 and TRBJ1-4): EPEVTQTPSHQVTQMGQEVILRCVPISNHLYFYWYRQILGQKVEFLVSFYNNEISEKSEIFDDQFSVERPDGSNFTLKIRSTKLEDSAMYFCASSGTGLREKLFFGSGTQLSVL.

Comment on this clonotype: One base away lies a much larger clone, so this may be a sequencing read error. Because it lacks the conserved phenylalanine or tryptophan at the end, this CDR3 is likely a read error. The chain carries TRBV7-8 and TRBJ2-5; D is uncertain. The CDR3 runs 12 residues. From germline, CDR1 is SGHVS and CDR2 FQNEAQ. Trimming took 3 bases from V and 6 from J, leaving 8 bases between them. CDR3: CASSLTEKTQYL. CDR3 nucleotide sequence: TGTGCCAGCAGCTTGACGGAGAAGACCCAGTACCTC.

In DNA, the CDR3 is TGTGCCAGCTCATTAGACCATGAGCAGTTCTTC. This sequence encodes CASSLDHEQFF. J is TRBJ2-1 and V is TRBV18; D is ambiguous. Trimming left V 5 bases short and J 8 bases short, with 7 bases between. CDR1 is KGHSH, CDR2 LQKENI, per germline. This CDR3 is 11 amino acids long.

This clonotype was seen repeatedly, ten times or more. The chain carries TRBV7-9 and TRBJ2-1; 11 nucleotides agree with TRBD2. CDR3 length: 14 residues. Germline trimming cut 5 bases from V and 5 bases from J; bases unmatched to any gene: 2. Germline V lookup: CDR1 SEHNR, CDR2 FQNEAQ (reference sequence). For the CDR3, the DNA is TGTGCCAGCAGCGGACTAGCGGGCCACAATGAGCAGTTCTTC. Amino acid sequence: CASSGLAGHNEQFF.

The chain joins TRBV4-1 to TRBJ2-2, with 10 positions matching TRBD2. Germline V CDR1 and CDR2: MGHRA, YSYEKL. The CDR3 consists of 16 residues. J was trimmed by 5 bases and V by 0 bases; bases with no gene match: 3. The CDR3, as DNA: TGCGCCAGCAGCCAAGATTCACTAGCGGGAACCGGGGAGCTGTTTTTT. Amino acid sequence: CASSQDSLAGTGELFF.